This record looks at one T cell receptor (beta chain) sequence and its context. Germline is not matched at one junction end, which may reflect a read error. The CDR3 consists of 13 residues. This record belongs to a study of radiotherapy plus CTLA-4 blockade in lung cancer. In the study overall: For around 18% of patients, objective responses occurred, and roughly 31% had disease control.

Assay: immunoSEQ multiplex PCR; the TCRdb copy retains only in-frame clones and omits some. The sample has 60,000 to 65,000 clones, approximately 80% seen once. This sequence joins TRBV5-3 and TRBJ1-2, with a weak D call TRBD1 (5 bases). TRBV5-3 is placed among ORFs of uncertain function. The TCR originated in a human donor with non-small cell lung cancer who had a complete response to radiotherapy plus ipilimumab. The sample consisted of peripheral blood, taken from a patient treated with radiotherapy plus ipilimumab. CDR3 DNA: TGTGCCAGCAGCTTGTCGAGGGGCGATGGCTACACCTTC. Residues: CASSLSRGDGYTF.